This TCR beta chain was recovered during a study of neurological immune-mediated disorders. Study outcomes and limitations: When the repertoires were grouped phylogenetically, those of 18 of the 34 multiple sclerosis patients came together in a single cluster of related CDR3 sequences, which points to a possible repertoire-level signature.

A total of 2 million PBMCs stored at -80 degrees C provided the unsorted libraries. This clonotype was counted many times. Its antigen is undetermined. The length of the CDR3 is 16 residues. Germline CDR1 SGDLS, CDR2 YYNGEE. The V and J ends lost 0 bases and 0 bases respectively, with 9 bases between them. TCRdb re-derived calls from the 5' RACE reads in MiXCR, one entry per CDR3 protein. The sample has around 70,000 distinct CDR3 sequences, around 5.2% seen once; the top ten hold about 2.8%. This TCR came from a woman in her 30s with multiple sclerosis. The chain couples TRBV9 to TRBJ2-2; tentative D call: TRBD1 (6 bases). The specimen was PBMCs. The CDR3 DNA reads TGTGCCAGCAGCGTAGCACAGGGAGCGAACACCGGGGAGCTGTTTTTT. Amino acids: CASSVAQGANTGELFF.